The TCR beta chain under discussion was sequenced for a study of vaccination effects on CD4 cells after COVID-19. On the study more broadly: Post-vaccine samples followed the second dose by a median of 72 days.

The protocol was immunoSEQ multiplex PCR, while the TCRdb copy is restricted to in-frame clones and leaves out a portion. The sample lists about 24,000 clones, 60% to 85% seen once, with about 24% in the top ten. This clone was found a few times. Its antigen is unknown. Findings and caveats of the study: Cross-reactivity toward common cold coronaviruses was confined to only 1 of 255 vaccine-induced clones in healthy vaccinees. Marked contraction was observed in infection-induced and vaccine-induced clones late after vaccination.

The CDR3 totals 13 residues. From germline, CDR1 is LNHDA and CDR2 SQIVND (reference sequence). V lost 8 bases to trimming and J lost 7 bases, with 17 bases between them. CD4+ T cells specific for antigen were expanded with viral peptide pools by the ViraFEST assay before sequencing. Subsequent to a culture period of less than twelve days, CD4+ T cells were isolated. Two doses of either BNT162b2 or mRNA-1273 were given to each participant. This chain connects TRBV19 to TRBJ1-2, with D maybe TRBD1 (5 bases). Sequencing was performed on CD4+ T cells from PBMCs cultured with HCoV-NL63 spike peptides, taken after COVID-19 vaccination. This TCR derives from a human donor who received a COVID-19 vaccine. CDR3 nucleotides: TGTGCCAGTCGTCTTGCAGGGCGGAGTGGCTACACCTTC. It codes for CASRLAGRSGYTF.